These 5 T cell receptor beta chains were sequenced from one sample in a study of T cells in Graves' hyperthyroidism and ophthalmopathy. From RNA transcripts, TCR beta CDR3 regions were amplified. When the TCR CDR3 underwent first-round RT-PCR, the HTBI primer set was used. TCRdb re-called the multiplex PCR reads through MiXCR, storing one row per CDR3 protein. The table shows more than 450,000 distinct CDR3 sequences, with roughly 21% occurring only once. Sequencing was carried out using blood. These receptors originate from a man aged 40-49 years with Graves' ophthalmopathy.

In this sample, this clonotype turned up a few times. This rearrangement joins TRBV7-3 to TRBJ2-3; D may be TRBD1 or TRBD2 (5 bases each). V was cut by 4 bases and J by 3 bases, with 11 bases left in between. The length of the CDR3 is 14 residues. Germline-derived CDR1 and CDR2 are SGHTA and FQGTGA. The CDR3 DNA reads TGTGCCAGCAGCTGGGACGGAAAAACAGATACGCAGTATTTT. This gives the protein CASSWDGKTDTQYF.

The chain is built from TRBV13 and TRBJ2-5; possibly TRBD2 for D (5 bases). The CDR3 runs to 15 residues. The germline V gene encodes CDR1 PRHDT and CDR2 FYEKMQ (reference sequence). Trimming took off 4 bases at V and 0 bases at J, with 12 bases between the two ends. In DNA, the CDR3 is TGTGCCAGCAGCTCCATGACCGGGGACCAAGAGACCCAGTACTTC. Amino acid sequence: CASSSMTGDQETQYF.

The V and J genes are TRBV12-3 or TRBV12-4 and TRBJ1-1; possible D gene TRBD1, 5 bases. The CDR3 extends over 11 amino acids. The CDR3 loop is CVEGEWTEAFF. The DNA of the CDR3 is TGTGTCGAAGGGGAGTGGACTGAAGCTTTCTTT.

In this sample, this clonotype turned up many times. CDR3 amino acids: CASSSQAMNTEAFF. The CDR3 DNA reads as TGCGCCAGCAGCTCCCAAGCCATGAACACTGAAGCTTTCTTT. This rearrangement joins TRBV5-1 to TRBJ1-1, with D uncertain. Per germline, CDR1 SGHRS and CDR2 YFSETQ. The ends were cut back, 3 bases at V and 0 bases at J, with 9 bases in the middle. The CDR3 consists of 14 residues.

The chain uses TRBV9 and TRBJ1-4; no firm D call. Germline-derived CDR1 and CDR2 are SGDLS and YYNGEE. The CDR3 runs 13 residues. V lost 0 bases and J lost 4, with 4 bases in between. The CDR3: CASSVGVNEKLFF. CDR3 sequence (DNA): TGTGCCAGCAGCGTAGGGGTTAATGAAAAACTGTTTTTT.